These 31 T cell receptor beta chains were all obtained from the same sample, sequenced in a study of identical twins. TCRdb independently ran MiXCR on the 5' RACE reads; one entry per CDR3 protein. This table has 500,000 to 550,000 distinct CDR3 sequences, approximately 20% appearing once. The same sample was also studied in work on yellow fever vaccine responses in identical twins.

Source material: CD4+ T cells sorted from blood. All receptors come from a woman aged 18 to 35 in good health.

V is TRBV6-5 and J is TRBJ2-7; 14 positions agree with TRBD2. Germline loops: CDR1 MNHEY, CDR2 SVGAGI. The CDR3 totals 17 residues. The junction had 10 bases not matched to a gene; V was cut back by 4 bases and J by 5 bases. CDR3 sequence (DNA): TGTGCCAGCAGTTTCCATCGTAGACTAGCGGGAGGGCACGAGCAGTACTTC. The encoded protein is CASSFHRRLAGGHEQYF.

This clonotype was seen a few times. The gene calls are TRBV24-1 and TRBJ1-5; unclear D gene. The germline CDR1 and CDR2 sequences are KGHDR and SFDVKD. The V end was cut by 2 bases, the J end by 2 bases, with 6 bases between. This CDR3 is 14 amino acids long. CDR3 sequence (DNA): TGTGCCACCAGTGATTCAAGGGGCAATCAGCCCCAGCATTTT. This codes for CATSDSRGNQPQHF.

V gene TRBV2 combines with J gene TRBJ1-1; D remains unclear. V lost 7 bases and J lost 11, with 14 bases in between. CDR3 size: 11 residues. CDR1 is SNHLY, CDR2 FYNNEI, per germline. Here the CDR3 reads CASNAPKEAFF. CDR3 DNA: TGTGCCAGCAACGCACCCAAGGAGGCTTTCTTT.

This clonotype came up a few times. The chain couples TRBV4-2 to TRBJ2-7; D may be TRBD2 (6 bases). This CDR3 is built from 14 residues. V was cut by 6 bases and J by 3 bases, with 15 bases left in between. Germline assignment: CDR1 LGHNA and CDR2 YNFKEQ. CDR3 sequence (DNA): TGTGCCAGCAGTCCCGGGACTGAGGTCTACGAGCAGTACTTC. Its translation is CASSPGTEVYEQYF.

The rearrangement uses TRBV7-2 and TRBJ2-1, with 15 bases that match TRBD2. This CDR3 contains 17 residues. Germline lookup yields CDR1 SGHTA and CDR2 FQGNSA. Trimming cost V 3 bases and J 8 bases; bases outside gene matches: 8. CDR3 sequence: CASSFPGLAGGNYEQFF. The DNA of the CDR3 is TGTGCCAGCAGCTTTCCGGGACTAGCGGGAGGTAACTATGAGCAGTTCTTC. Full variable domain (remainder filled in from reference TRBV7-2 and TRBJ2-1): GAGVSQSPSNKVTEKGKDVELRCDPISGHTALYWYRQSLGQGLEFLIYFQGNSAPDKSGLPSDRFSAERTGGSVSTLTIQRTQQEDSAVYLCASSFPGLAGGNYEQFFGPGTRLTVL.

In its sample, this clonotype was seen a few times. This chain uses TRBV6-1 with TRBJ1-4; no definite D call. From germline, CDR1 is MNHNS and CDR2 SASEGT. The germline V and J ends were trimmed by 5 bases and 0 bases, with 13 bases remaining between them. This CDR3 comprises 16 residues. CDR3 nucleotides: TGTGCCAGCAGTAGGACGGCAGCAACAACTAATGAAAAACTGTTTTTT. Translation gives CASSRTAATTNEKLFF.

The chain links TRBV5-1 to TRBJ2-5, with a tentative D call TRBD1 (6 bases). The germline V gene encodes CDR1 SGHRS and CDR2 YFSETQ. Deletions cut 0 bases from V and 5 bases from J, with 17 bases between. The CDR3 runs to 16 residues. CDR3 nucleotides: TGCGCCAGCAGCTTGGTTGGCAGGGGCAGAGGGGAGACCCAGTACTTC. Encoded protein: CASSLVGRGRGETQYF. The full variable domain, in which reference TRBV5-1 and TRBJ2-5 provide the parts outside the CDR3, is KAGVTQTPRYLIKTRGQQVTLSCSPISGHRSVSWYQQTPGQGLQFLFEYFSETQRNKGNFPGRFSGRQFSNSRSEMNVSTLELGDSALYLCASSLVGRGRGETQYFGPGTRLLVL.

The gene calls are TRBV5-1 and TRBJ2-1; 9 bases match TRBD2. V lost 0 bases, J lost 8 bases, and 9 bases stayed unmatched. Germline V CDR1 and CDR2: SGHRS, YFSETQ. This CDR3 region has 16 residues. The DNA for the CDR3 is TGCGCCAGCAGCTTGGATAGCGGGAGATTTGGTGATGAGCAGTTCTTC. Its translation is CASSLDSGRFGDEQFF. The variable domain in full, completed from reference TRBV5-1 and TRBJ2-1, reads KAGVTQTPRYLIKTRGQQVTLSCSPISGHRSVSWYQQTPGQGLQFLFEYFSETQRNKGNFPGRFSGRQFSNSRSEMNVSTLELGDSALYLCASSLDSGRFGDEQFFGPGTRLTVL.

This clonotype has only a few counts. The V and J genes are TRBV6-1 and TRBJ2-1; 8 bases map to TRBD1. The CDR3 sequence is 14 residues long. The trim removed 8 bases at V and 4 bases at J, leaving 7 bases unmatched. CDR1 MNHNS and CDR2 SASEGT come from the germline V gene. The CDR3 sequence is CASWMGQVYNEQFF. The CDR3 bases are TGTGCCAGCTGGATGGGACAGGTATACAATGAGCAGTTCTTC.

This clonotype has more than one count but fewer than ten. The genes are TRBV29-1 and TRBJ1-5, with D possibly TRBD1 on 6 matching bases. Germline V gene data show CDR1 as SQVTM and CDR2 as ANQGSEA. V lost 4 bases and J 9 bases, leaving 16 bases between the germline ends. The CDR3 length is 13 residues. In DNA, the CDR3 is TGCAGCGTTGTGTGGACAGACCTCGGGCCCCAGCATTTT. Its protein product is CSVVWTDLGPQHF.

This clonotype was observed a handful of times. The rearrangement links TRBV27 to TRBJ2-3; D gene uncertain. V was pared by 3 bases and J by 1 base, with 11 bases between. Germline CDR1 is MNHEY and CDR2 is SMNVEV (reference sequence). The CDR3 consists of 15 residues. This chain's CDR3 is CASSFGPRGTDTQYF. DNA for the CDR3: TGTGCCAGCAGTTTCGGGCCCCGGGGCACAGATACGCAGTATTTT.

This clonotype was found a few times. V gene TRBV27 combines with J gene TRBJ1-1; TRBD1 matches at 7 bases. Germline assignment: CDR1 MNHEY and CDR2 SMNVEV (reference sequence). CDR3 length: 14 residues. V lost 2 bases and J lost 4; bases outside the gene matches: 4. CDR3 in amino acids: CASSLRGGSTEAFF. In nucleotides, the CDR3 is TGTGCCAGCAGTTTAAGAGGGGGCAGCACTGAAGCTTTCTTT.

The chain carries TRBV15 and TRBJ2-1; 8 bases fit TRBD2. The V and J ends lost 2 bases and 6 bases, in that order; junction bases with no gene match: 6. The CDR3 runs to 15 residues. Germline assignment: CDR1 LNHNV and CDR2 YYDKDF (reference sequence). Here the CDR3 reads CATSRTGLGANEQFF. The CDR3 nucleotides are TGTGCCACCAGCAGAACGGGACTAGGGGCCAATGAGCAGTTCTTC. Full variable domain (outside the CDR3, taken from reference TRBV15 and TRBJ2-1): DAMVIQNPRYQVTQFGKPVTLSCSQTLNHNVMYWYQQKSSQAPKLLFHYYDKDFNNEADTPDNFQSRRPNTSFCFLDIRSPGLGDTAMYLCATSRTGLGANEQFFGPGTRLTVL.

This chain connects TRBV3-1 to TRBJ2-7; 8 nucleotides match TRBD2. Germline trimming cut 0 bases from V and 7 bases from J; bases unmatched to any gene: 5. CDR3 length equals 14 residues. The germline gives CDR1 LGHDT, CDR2 YNNKEL (reference sequence). Written as DNA, the CDR3 is TGTGCCAGCAGCCAAGATAGGACGGGGGGGGAGCAGTACTTC. Translation: CASSQDRTGGEQYF.

In this sample, this clonotype turned up a few times. The chain recombines TRBV12-3 or TRBV12-4 with TRBJ2-3; possibly TRBD1 for D (6 bases). This CDR3 spans 15 amino acids. The germline V and J ends were trimmed by 1 base and 2 bases, with 10 bases remaining between them. The DNA for the CDR3 is TGTGCCAGCAGTTTAGTGCAGGGGTTCACAGATACGCAGTATTTT. Amino acid sequence: CASSLVQGFTDTQYF.

The chain recombines TRBV27 with TRBJ2-3; TRBD2 might be the D (5 bases). The V gene lost 6 bases and the J gene lost 3 bases, with 10 bases spanning the gap. From germline, CDR1 is MNHEY and CDR2 SMNVEV (reference sequence). The CDR3 sequence is 13 residues long. The CDR3 DNA reads TGTGCCAGCAGCTATAGGGAGACAGATACGCAGTATTTT. Translated, it gives CASSYRETDTQYF.

The V call is TRBV15, the J call TRBJ1-1; 7 bases line up with TRBD1. CDR1 LNHNV and CDR2 YYDKDF come from the germline V gene (reference sequence). J was trimmed by 2 bases and V by 3 bases; bases with no gene match: 3. The CDR3 runs to 14 residues. CDR3 in DNA: TGTGCCACCAGCAGGTACAGGGGAAACACTGAAGCTTTCTTT. It codes for CATSRYRGNTEAFF.

The gene calls are TRBV19 and TRBJ2-6, with D hard to call. The CDR3 length is 15 residues. Trimming pared 9 bases from V and 0 bases from J, leaving 12 bases between. Germline V gene sequence: CDR1 LNHDA, CDR2 SQIVND (reference sequence). The CDR3 here is CASIAGYSGANVLTF. For the CDR3, the DNA is TGTGCCAGCATTGCCGGCTACTCTGGGGCCAACGTCCTGACTTTC.

CDR3 sequence reads: CASSQDYQGAYNEQFF. In DNA form, the CDR3 reads TGCGCCAGCAGCCAAGATTACCAGGGGGCCTACAATGAGCAGTTCTTC. The V and J genes are TRBV4-1 and TRBJ2-1; 7 bases line up with TRBD1. CDR1 MGHRA and CDR2 YSYEKL come from the germline V gene. This CDR3 has 16 amino acids. Unmatched junction bases numbered 4, after V lost 0 bases and J lost 2 bases.

CDR3 residues: CASSPTPLAGTDTQYF. The CDR3 nucleotides are TGTGCCAGCAGCCCTACCCCCCTAGCGGGAACAGATACGCAGTATTTT. The V gene is TRBV7-3, the J gene TRBJ2-3; 9 positions agree with TRBD2. In germline, CDR1 is SGHTA, CDR2 FQGTGA. The CDR3 is made up of 16 amino acids. Trimming removed 5 bases from V and 3 bases from J; junction bases left unmatched: 9.

This chain links TRBV2 with TRBJ2-2; 7 nucleotides line up with TRBD1. Germline V gene lookup returns CDR1 SNHLY and CDR2 FYNNEI. The CDR3 length is 15 residues. V shed 3 bases, J shed 4 bases, and the junction held 5 bases outside the gene matches. The CDR3 loop reads CASSDDRALTGELFF. The CDR3 nucleotides read TGTGCCAGCAGTGACGACAGGGCCCTCACCGGGGAGCTGTTTTTT.

The chain is built from TRBV5-1 and TRBJ2-2; D gene uncertain. Between the trimmed V and J ends, which lost 3 bases and 0 bases, there was a span of 18 bases. CDR3 length: 18 amino acids. Germline loops: CDR1 SGHRS, CDR2 YFSETQ. CDR3 bases: TGCGCCAGCAGCTCCGGAGTCCCTGGGTCAGCGAACACCGGGGAGCTGTTTTTT. As protein: CASSSGVPGSANTGELFF.

This chain links TRBV4-2 with TRBJ2-7; tentative D call: TRBD2 (6 bases). Germline V gene lookup returns CDR1 LGHNA and CDR2 YNFKEQ. V lost 2 bases and J 5 bases, leaving 13 bases between the germline ends. The CDR3 runs 14 residues. The CDR3 DNA follows: TGTGCCAGCAGCCAACTTAGCGGACCGGACGAGCAGTACTTC. Protein: CASSQLSGPDEQYF.

The rearrangement joins TRBV6-2 or TRBV6-3 to TRBJ2-3, with D maybe TRBD2 (5 bases). The CDR3 is made up of 13 amino acids. Trimming pared 2 bases from V and 5 bases from J, leaving 8 bases between. Per the germline V gene, CDR1 is MNHEY and CDR2 is SVGEGT. CDR3 sequence reads: CASSYIGVDTQYF. The CDR3 bases are TGTGCCAGCAGTTACATCGGGGTAGATACGCAGTATTTT.

This chain uses TRBV25-1 with TRBJ2-6; D remains ambiguous. Trimming removed 4 bases from V and 0 bases from J, with 10 bases in between. CDR3 length equals 16 residues. CDR1 is MGHDK, CDR2 SYGVNS, per germline. The CDR3 reads CASSAAASSGANVLTF. Here the CDR3 DNA reads TGTGCCAGCAGTGCGGCAGCGAGCTCTGGGGCCAACGTCCTGACTTTC. Full variable domain (missing parts from reference TRBV25-1 and TRBJ2-6): EADIYQTPRYLVIGTGKKITLECSQTMGHDKMYWYQQDPGMELHLIHYSYGVNSTEKGDLSSESTVSRIRTEHFPLTLESARPSHTSQYLCASSAAASSGANVLTFGAGSRLTVL.

The V gene is TRBV12-3 or TRBV12-4, the J gene TRBJ2-1; 10 bases fit TRBD1. This CDR3 is built from 15 residues. Unmatched junction bases numbered 10, after V lost 6 bases and J lost 8 bases. The CDR3 DNA reads TGTGCCAGCAGCCCGGGACAGGGGCCCGCGTATGAGCAGTTCTTC. Protein product: CASSPGQGPAYEQFF.

This clonotype was detected a few times. The chain carries TRBV5-1 and TRBJ2-3; 8 bases are a match to TRBD2. Germline CDR1 reads SGHRS; CDR2 reads YFSETQ. The CDR3 extends over 19 amino acids. Unmatched junction bases numbered 21, after V lost 1 base and J lost 8 bases. Written as DNA, the CDR3 is TGCGCCAGCAGCTTGCTCCCGGGGGATACAGCGGGAGTCGGGGTTACGCAGTATTTT. Protein product: CASSLLPGDTAGVGVTQYF.

A single count supports this clonotype. V gene TRBV10-3 combines with J gene TRBJ1-1, with 7 bases that match TRBD1. Germline-derived CDR1 and CDR2 are ENHRY and SYGVKD. The CDR3 length is 15 residues. V shed 4 bases, J shed 3 bases, and the junction held 8 bases outside the gene matches. The CDR3 loop reads CAISARGLRDTEAFF. In nucleotides, the CDR3 is TGTGCCATCAGTGCGAGGGGGCTAAGGGACACTGAAGCTTTCTTT.

For the CDR3, the DNA is TGCGCCAGCAGCCCCGGGACTAGTTGGGAGACCCAGTACTTC. Encoded protein: CASSPGTSWETQYF. The J gene is TRBJ2-5, the V gene TRBV4-1, with 8 bases aligning to TRBD2. The CDR3 contains 14 residues. Germline V gene lookup returns CDR1 MGHRA and CDR2 YSYEKL. The ends lost 4 bases at V and 5 bases at J; junction bases unmatched: 6.

This sequence joins TRBV28 and TRBJ2-7, with TRBD2 matching 10 bases. The CDR3 has 16 residues. V was clipped by 2 bases and J by 6 bases; unmatched bases: 10. Germline CDR1 and CDR2: MDHEN and SYDVKM. This chain's CDR3 is CASSLVASGSWGEQYF. The CDR3 bases are TGTGCCAGCAGTTTAGTAGCTAGCGGGAGTTGGGGCGAGCAGTACTTC.

This clonotype was counted only a few times. This rearrangement joins TRBV5-1 to TRBJ2-1; 7 bases agree with TRBD1. Germline assignment: CDR1 SGHRS and CDR2 YFSETQ. V lost 5 bases, J lost 15 bases, and 11 bases stayed unmatched. The CDR3 has 12 residues. The chain's CDR3 is CASSSGTAAWFF. As DNA, the CDR3 is TGCGCCAGCAGTTCAGGGACAGCGGCGTGGTTCTTC.